This T cell receptor (beta chain) was sequenced for a study of T cells in Graves' hyperthyroidism and ophthalmopathy. Amplification yielded TCR beta CDR3 regions, with RNA transcripts as the source. The HTBI set primed first-round TCR CDR3 RT-PCR. TCRdb re-derived calls from the multiplex PCR reads in MiXCR, one entry per CDR3 protein. The sample records about 640,000 distinct CDR3 sequences, approximately 42% being singletons. Germline V lookup: CDR1 SGDLS, CDR2 YYNGEE. The CDR3 sequence is 16 residues long. V shed 0 bases, J shed 0 bases, and the junction held 5 bases outside the gene matches. Diagnosis relied on clinical symptoms, serum thyroxine and TRAb, thyroid ultrasound and orbital computed tomography.

The receptor was isolated from an adult man with Graves' disease, either hyperthyroidism or ophthalmopathy (not recorded which). The chain couples TRBV9 to TRBJ1-2, with 7 bases that match TRBD1. Input material: peripheral blood or thyroid tissue (not recorded which). The CDR3 sequence is CASSVGQGVSNYGYTF. The CDR3 DNA is TGTGCCAGCAGCGTAGGCCAGGGGGTTTCTAACTATGGCTACACCTTC.